This T cell receptor beta chain was recovered during a study of T cell responses to AZD1222 COVID-19 vaccine. Study results and caveats: Two AZD1222 doses significantly raised spike-specific TCR breadth and depth over controls. Repertoire collection took place solely once the T cell response had peaked.

This CDR3 contains 14 residues. V was shortened by 4 bases and J by 7 bases, with 11 bases between the two germline ends. Germline V gene sequence: CDR1 MGHRA, CDR2 YSYEKL. Turning to this clone: Its antigen is still unknown.

Produced via immunoSEQ multiplex PCR; TCRdb's table is partial and in-frame only. The table lists roughly 150,000 clones, over 85% of them singletons. The rearrangement links TRBV4-1 to TRBJ1-6, with D possibly TRBD1 on 5 matching bases. This sequence was found in an adult who received the AZD1222 COVID-19 vaccine. The specimen was peripheral blood, collected 28 days after the second AZD1222 dose. CDR3 residues: CASSPTGTNSPLHF. CDR3 DNA sequence: TGCGCCAGCAGCCCGACCGGGACCAATTCACCCCTCCACTTT.